The rows below give T cell receptor beta chains drawn from one sample of a study of blood T cell repertoires in COVID-19. The data were produced by immunoSEQ multiplex PCR, yet TCRdb's version contains in-frame clones alone and is incomplete. This table holds 35,000 to 55,000 clones, 80% to 90% found once. The sequencing input was peripheral blood. All receptors derive from a man in his 70s with active COVID-19. Both conserved end residues are part of each CDR3. A D gene is named only where the DNA matches it firmly. Size tells how often a clone was seen (once, few, many) or the class of an expanded clone, and some rows leave it out.

length	size	V	D	J	DNA	CDR3
13	.	TRBV29-1	TRBD2	TRBJ2-7	TGCAGCGTTCTTGCGGGGGACTCCTACGAGCAGTACTTC	CSVLAGDSYEQYF
14	.	TRBV7-2	TRBD1	TRBJ2-7	TGTGCCAGCAGCTTTGGGACAGGGATCTACGAGCAGTACTTC	CASSFGTGIYEQYF
17	.	TRBV4-3	.	TRBJ2-5	TGCGCCAGCAGCCGCTCGCTAGGGACAAGGAATGGGGAGACCCAGTACTTC	CASSRSLGTRNGETQYF
12	.	TRBV24-1	.	TRBJ2-1	TGTGCCACCAGTGACCAATACAATGAGCAGTTCTTC	CATSDQYNEQFF
16	.	TRBV3-1/TRBV3-2	.	TRBJ1-5	TGTGCCAGCAGCCCCCGGGGAGGGAATAGCAATCAGCCCCAGCATTTT	CASSPRGGNSNQPQHF
17	.	TRBV7-2	.	TRBJ2-2	TGTGCCAGCAGCTTAGTAGGGAGGGACATAAACACCGGGGAGCTGTTTTTT	CASSLVGRDINTGELFF
13	.	TRBV29-1	TRBD1	TRBJ2-5	TGCAGCGTGACCACCGGGACAGCCGGGACCCAGTACTTC	CSVTTGTAGTQYF
14	.	TRBV25-1	.	TRBJ1-1	TGTGCCAGCAGTGATGTTAGCATGAACACTGAAGCTTTCTTT	CASSDVSMNTEAFF
17	.	TRBV9	.	TRBJ1-6	TGTGCCAGCAGCCCAGAGGATGGATACTCCTATAATTCACCCCTCCACTTT	CASSPEDGYSYNSPLHF
15	once	TRBV10-3	.	TRBJ2-3	TGTGCCACCATGACAGACTTCCCCTACACAGATACGCAGTATTTT	CATMTDFPYTDTQYF
16	.	TRBV7-2	TRBD1	TRBJ2-1	TGTGCCAGCAGCTTAGTTTGGGACAGGAACTACAATGAGCAGTTCTTC	CASSLVWDRNYNEQFF
17	.	TRBV7-2	TRBD2	TRBJ2-5	TGTGCCAGCAGCCTGGGACTAGCGGGGGGGCCCCAAGAGACCCAGTACTTC	CASSLGLAGGPQETQYF
14	.	TRBV28	TRBD1	TRBJ1-4	TGTGCCAGCAGCCCCCCGGGACAGGGGTCGAAACTGTTTTTT	CASSPPGQGSKLFF
15	.	TRBV6-5	TRBD2	TRBJ2-7	TGTGCCAGCAGTTACTCGGGGGGGGACCTCAACGAGCAGTACTTC	CASSYSGGDLNEQYF
15	.	TRBV19	.	TRBJ1-5	TGTGCCAGTAGTACAGGGTCGGGTAGCAATCAGCCCCAGCATTTT	CASSTGSGSNQPQHF
14	once	TRBV19	.	TRBJ1-5	TGTGCCAGTCGAAAGGGGGGGCCCCGACAGCCCCAGCATTTT	CASRKGGPRQPQHF
12	.	TRBV12-3/TRBV12-4	.	TRBJ1-1	TGTGCCACCCAGCGTATGAACACTGAAGCTTTCTTT	CATQRMNTEAFF
15	.	TRBV6-5	.	TRBJ2-3	TGTGCCAGCAGCCTACGGGGGGCCCCCACAGATACGCAGTATTTT	CASSLRGAPTDTQYF
18	.	TRBV3-1/TRBV3-2	TRBD1	TRBJ1-6	TGTGCCAGCAGCCAAGATCGGACAGGGGGCCCCTATAATTCACCCCTCCACTTT	CASSQDRTGGPYNSPLHF
16	.	TRBV21-1	.	TRBJ2-7	TGTGCCAGCAGCAAAGAAAACTTCGGGGGGCGGATTTCGCAGTACTTC	CASSKENFGGRISQYF
15	.	TRBV6-5	.	TRBJ2-2	TGTGCCAGCAGTTACGGACTACTTAACACCGGGGAGCTGTTTTTT	CASSYGLLNTGELFF
16	.	TRBV28	TRBD2	TRBJ2-3	TGTGCCAGCAGTCCCTGGACTAGCGGGGGGGGAGATACGCAGTATTTT	CASSPWTSGGGDTQYF
17	.	TRBV4-3	.	TRBJ1-3	TGCGCCAGCAGCCAAGACCCAAGGACAGTCTCTGGAAACACCATATATTTT	CASSQDPRTVSGNTIYF
12	.	TRBV20-1	.	TRBJ2-1	TGCAGTGCTAGTGGGGACTTGCCTGAGCAGTTCTTC	CSASGDLPEQFF
15	.	TRBV6-4	.	TRBJ1-4	TGTGCCAGCAGTGCTTCGGGGGAAGCTAATGAAAAACTGTTTTTT	CASSASGEANEKLFF
14	.	TRBV18	.	TRBJ2-7	TGTGCCAGCTCACCGGGCAGGGGCCCCTACGAGCAGTACTTC	CASSPGRGPYEQYF
13	.	TRBV19	TRBD1	TRBJ1-5	TGTGCCAGTAGCGACAGGGCTGGGCAGCCCCAGCATTTT	CASSDRAGQPQHF
14	.	TRBV6-1	.	TRBJ2-7	TGTGCCAGCAGTGATCAGGCCTACTCCTACGAGCAGTACTTC	CASSDQAYSYEQYF
14	.	TRBV19	.	TRBJ2-2	TGTGCCAGTAGTACCCTAGAAAACACCGGGGAGCTGTTTTTT	CASSTLENTGELFF
14	few	TRBV6-5	TRBD1	TRBJ1-5	TGTGCCAGCAGCGAGACAGGGGGCTATCAGCCCCAGCATTTT	CASSETGGYQPQHF
15	.	TRBV7-8	TRBD1	TRBJ1-6	TGTGCCAGCAGCTCCATGGGACAGGGTGATTCACCCCTCCACTTT	CASSSMGQGDSPLHF